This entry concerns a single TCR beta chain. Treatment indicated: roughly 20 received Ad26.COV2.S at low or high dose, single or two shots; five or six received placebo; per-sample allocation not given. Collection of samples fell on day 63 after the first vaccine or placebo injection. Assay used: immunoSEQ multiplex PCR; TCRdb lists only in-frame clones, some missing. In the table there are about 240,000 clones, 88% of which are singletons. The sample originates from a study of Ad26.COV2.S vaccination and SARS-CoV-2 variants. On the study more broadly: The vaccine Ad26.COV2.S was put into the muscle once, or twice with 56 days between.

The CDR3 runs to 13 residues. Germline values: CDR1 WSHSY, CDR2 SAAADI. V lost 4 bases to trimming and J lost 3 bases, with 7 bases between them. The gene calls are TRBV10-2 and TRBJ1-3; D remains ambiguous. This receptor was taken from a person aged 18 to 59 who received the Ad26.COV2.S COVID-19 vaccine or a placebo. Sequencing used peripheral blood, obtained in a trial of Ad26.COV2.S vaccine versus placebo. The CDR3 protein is CASSALGGNTIYF. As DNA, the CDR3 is TGCGCCAGCAGTGCCCTCGGTGGAAACACCATATATTTT.